This T cell receptor beta chain stems from a study of shared clonotypes between healthy human individuals. Study background: Each donor's CD8 memory used one plate, CD8 naive two, each CD4 subset three. Study-wide results and limits: Generation of non-shared clonotypes was less probable than generation of clonotypes shared by all four donors.

V lost 6 bases to trimming and J lost 5 bases, with 25 bases between them. Looked up from germline, CDR1 is MRHNA and CDR2 is SNTAGT. CDR3 size: 17 residues. This clone was seen once. The antigen remains unidentified. Evenly divided among several immunoSEQ plates was the genomic DNA of each subset. Authors' analysis steps: ImmunoSEQ gave junction-only sequences without quality scores, so filtering differed. Measured with immunoSEQ multiplex PCR; TCRdb has only the in-frame clones, and not every one. D and trimming were read from the DNA, whereas the V and J calls and clone size are those reported in that table. The table records more than 1,200,000 clones, just under 99% of them present only once.

Source material: naive CD4+ T cells sorted from blood. Subset denoted: CD45RA+ positively selected. This receptor was obtained from a young man in good health. This chain links TRBV6-4 with TRBJ1-1; TRBD1 might be the D (6 bases). For the CDR3, the DNA is TGTGCCAGCAGGAAGACAGGTTTCAGTCGGGTAGTTACTGAAGCTTTCTTT. Its translation is CASRKTGFSRVVTEAFF.